The 27 T cell receptor beta chains presented below share a single source sample, sequenced in a study of Graves' ophthalmopathy and Graves' hyperthyroidism. Beta-chain TCR CDR3 regions were amplified from RNA transcripts. RT-PCR with HTBI primers came first, then second-round multiplex PCR. MiXCR, applied by TCRdb to the multiplex PCR reads, yields one record per CDR3 protein. The sample lists 350,000 to 450,000 distinct CDR3 sequences, around a fifth seen once, with under 3.5% in the top ten. The sample taken for sequencing was peripheral blood. All receptors come from a young woman with stable Graves' hyperthyroidism.

This clonotype appeared a few times. J is TRBJ2-5 and V is TRBV27, with D unresolved. The germline V gene encodes CDR1 MNHEY and CDR2 SMNVEV (reference sequence). V lost 6 bases, J lost 3 bases, and 11 bases lay in between. The CDR3 runs to 13 residues. Here the CDR3 reads CASRRKVEETQYF. CDR3 coding DNA: TGTGCCAGCAGACGTAAAGTGGAAGAGACCCAGTACTTC.

This clonotype was recorded many times. V usage is TRBV20-1 and J usage is TRBJ2-7; perhaps D is TRBD1 or TRBD2 (5 bases each). The CDR3 length is 13 residues. In germline, CDR1 is DFQATT, CDR2 SNEGSKA (reference sequence). V lost 1 base, J lost 6 bases, and 13 bases lay in between. CDR3 sequence: CSARVSRGVEQYF. In DNA, the CDR3 is TGCAGTGCTAGAGTGTCGCGAGGGGTCGAGCAGTACTTC.

The chain has TRBV4-3 and TRBJ2-2; D not certain. V shed 4 bases and J shed 2 bases, with 14 bases lying between them. Per germline, CDR1 LGHNA and CDR2 YSLEER. This CDR3 spans 16 amino acids. This CDR3 reads CASSPLPQVNTGELFF. The CDR3 DNA sequence: TGCGCCAGCAGCCCTCTACCTCAGGTCAACACCGGGGAGCTGTTTTTT.

CDR3 coding DNA: TGTGCCAGCAGCCCGGGACAGGGTTCTCGCGGCTACACCTTC. It specifies CASSPGQGSRGYTF. The V gene is TRBV6-1, the J gene TRBJ1-2; 9 nucleotides align to TRBD1. The germline CDR1 and CDR2 sequences are MNHNS and SASEGT. CDR3 length equals 14 residues. The ends lost 6 bases at V and 8 bases at J; junction bases unmatched: 10.

This clonotype occurred a few times. The rearrangement joins TRBV7-9 to TRBJ2-7; 10 bases map to TRBD1. Germline trimming cut 5 bases from V and 5 bases from J; bases unmatched to any gene: 18. Germline V lookup: CDR1 SEHNR, CDR2 FQNEAQ (reference sequence). This CDR3 comprises 18 residues. Here the CDR3 DNA reads TGTGCCAGCAGCACTCGAAAGGGGACAGGGGACATCAGCCACGAGCAGTACTTC. It encodes CASSTRKGTGDISHEQYF.

In this sample, this clonotype turned up many times. The chain is built from TRBV20-1 and TRBJ2-7, with D maybe TRBD1 (6 bases). Germline loops: CDR1 DFQATT, CDR2 SNEGSKA (reference sequence). Deletions cut 7 bases from V and 0 bases from J, with 13 bases between. This CDR3 is 13 amino acids long. CDR3: CSVRGSYSYEQYF. The CDR3 DNA reads as TGCAGTGTCAGGGGCTCCTACTCCTACGAGCAGTACTTC.

This clonotype has ten or more counts. V usage is TRBV6-5 and J usage is TRBJ2-7, with D unresolved. Germline loops: CDR1 MNHEY, CDR2 SVGAGI. V gave up 0 bases and J gave up 4 bases, with 7 bases separating them. CDR3 length: 13 residues. CDR3 residues: CASSYSREYEQYF. CDR3 DNA: TGTGCCAGCAGTTACTCGAGAGAGTACGAGCAGTACTTC.

The V call is TRBV24-1, the J call TRBJ2-5, with TRBD2 matching 10 bases. The CDR3 sequence is 17 residues long. Germline assignment: CDR1 KGHDR and CDR2 SFDVKD. J lost 4 bases, V lost 0 bases, and 7 bases had no gene match. The CDR3 region has the DNA TGTGCCACCAGTGATTTGCGAAGCGGGAGGGGTAGAGAGACCCAGTACTTC. This codes for CATSDLRSGRGRETQYF.

This clonotype came up many times. This chain links TRBV20-1 with TRBJ2-7; TRBD1 is a possible D gene (5 bases). This CDR3 spans 14 amino acids. Germline CDR1 and CDR2: DFQATT and SNEGSKA (reference sequence). With 7 bases removed from V and 0 bases from J, the gap between germline ends came to 16 bases. CDR3 DNA: TGCAGTGTACTTGGCAGGGCACTCTCCTACGAGCAGTACTTC. This codes for CSVLGRALSYEQYF.

The chain uses TRBV28 and TRBJ1-2; possible D gene TRBD1, 6 bases. Looked up from germline, CDR1 is MDHEN and CDR2 is SYDVKM. This CDR3 has 15 amino acids. V lost 8 bases and J lost 4, with 20 bases in between. CDR3 sequence reads: CASSPPDSPSYGYTF. The CDR3, as DNA: TGTGCCAGCTCCCCCCCGGACAGCCCAAGCTATGGCTACACCTTC.

This chain connects TRBV6-2 or TRBV6-3 to TRBJ1-2; 8 bases line up with TRBD1. Germline V gene sequence: CDR1 MNHEY, CDR2 SVGEGT. CDR3 length: 14 amino acids. Unmatched junction bases numbered 8, after V lost 6 bases and J lost 5 bases. CDR3 sequence (DNA): TGTGCCAGCAGCGACAGGGGAGGGACATATGGCTACACCTTC. Translated: CASSDRGGTYGYTF.

This clonotype was observed many times. In DNA, the CDR3 is TGTGCCAGCAGTTACTTTTCAGGGGGCGGTGGGGCCAACGTCCTGACTTTC. Translated: CASSYFSGGGGANVLTF. The chain is built from TRBV6-5 and TRBJ2-6; 8 bases are shared with TRBD1. The CDR3 totals 17 residues. Losses at the gene ends were 1 base for V and 3 bases for J; bases not matched to a gene: 5. Germline-derived CDR1 and CDR2 are MNHEY and SVGAGI.

This clonotype was picked up many times. V is TRBV4-1 and J is TRBJ2-5; 10 nucleotides match TRBD2. Germline assignment: CDR1 MGHRA and CDR2 YSYEKL. The CDR3 runs 17 residues. V gave up 0 bases and J gave up 5 bases; unmatched junction bases: 9. CDR3 in amino acids: CASSQDVEAGGLETQYF. CDR3 coding DNA: TGCGCCAGCAGCCAAGACGTCGAAGCGGGAGGGCTGGAGACCCAGTACTTC.

This clonotype was seen ten or more times. The chain is built from TRBV7-9 and TRBJ2-5; TRBD2 might be the D (6 bases). The CDR3 runs 14 residues. The V end lost 7 bases, the J end lost 2 bases, and 14 bases lay between the germline ends. CDR1 and CDR2 from the germline V gene are SEHNR and FQNEAQ (reference sequence). CDR3: CASTLSRGQETQYF. The CDR3 region has the DNA TGTGCCAGCACCCTCTCCCGGGGGCAAGAGACCCAGTACTTC.

V usage is TRBV29-1 and J usage is TRBJ1-5; D remains unclear. CDR1 is SQVTM and CDR2 is ANQGSEA in the germline V gene. Trimming stripped 4 bases from V and 0 bases from J, with 7 bases between. This CDR3 spans 13 amino acids. This CDR3 is CSVGSYSNQPQHF. In nucleotides, the CDR3 is TGCAGCGTTGGTTCCTATAGCAATCAGCCCCAGCATTTT.

This clonotype was detected many times. V is TRBV27 and J is TRBJ1-2, with 8 bases matching TRBD1. The germline V gene has CDR1 MNHEY and CDR2 SMNVEV (reference sequence). CDR3 length: 15 amino acids. With 4 bases clipped from V and 3 bases from J, the junction kept 7 bases outside the gene matches. The CDR3 protein is CASSSGQDYHYGYTF. Written as DNA, the CDR3 is TGTGCCAGCAGTTCGGGACAGGACTATCACTATGGCTACACCTTC.

This clonotype was seen ten or more times. The chain is built from TRBV6-5 and TRBJ1-2; 10 nucleotides agree with TRBD1. Germline V gene sequence: CDR1 MNHEY, CDR2 SVGAGI. J lost 8 bases, V lost 2 bases, and 11 bases had no gene match. The CDR3 extends over 16 amino acids. The CDR3 protein is CASSYRGQGSPRGYTF. In nucleotides, the CDR3 is TGTGCCAGCAGTTACCGGGGACAGGGGTCCCCCCGGGGCTACACCTTC.

V gene TRBV5-1 combines with J gene TRBJ2-7; D is possibly TRBD2 (6 bases). The length of the CDR3 is 15 residues. V gave up 4 bases and J gave up 7 bases, with 21 bases separating them. Per the germline V gene, CDR1 is SGHRS and CDR2 is YFSETQ. The CDR3 coding sequence is TGCGCCAGCAGCGCGGGACGGACGATTCCTTGGGAGCAGTACTTC. Protein sequence: CASSAGRTIPWEQYF.

This chain connects TRBV20-1 to TRBJ2-7; 10 bases agree with TRBD2. Trimming cost V 6 bases and J 4 bases; bases outside gene matches: 12. CDR3 length equals 15 residues. CDR1 is DFQATT and CDR2 is SNEGSKA in the germline V gene (reference sequence). CDR3 amino acids: CSADRSGRANYEQYF. The CDR3 DNA is TGCAGTGCCGATAGAAGCGGGAGGGCGAATTACGAGCAGTACTTC.

This clonotype was picked up many times. This chain links TRBV6-1 with TRBJ1-3; D not certain. The V and J ends lost 7 bases and 0 bases respectively, with 10 bases between them. Per germline, CDR1 MNHNS and CDR2 SASEGT. The CDR3 covers 14 residues. DNA of the CDR3: TGTGCCAGCATTGCTTCCGTCTCTGGAAACACCATATATTTT. This gives the protein CASIASVSGNTIYF.

This clonotype was seen many times. The rearrangement links TRBV7-2 to TRBJ2-7, with 8 bases lining up with TRBD2. Trimming took 5 bases from V and 1 from J; bases not matched to a gene: 7. The V gene's germline CDR1 is SGHTA and CDR2 FQGNSA. CDR3 length: 15 residues. The CDR3 spells CASSTVAGTSYEQYF. In DNA form, the CDR3 reads TGTGCCAGCAGCACCGTAGCGGGAACTTCCTACGAGCAGTACTTC.

This clonotype was found many times. J is TRBJ2-7 and V is TRBV12-3 or TRBV12-4; maybe TRBD1 (6 bases). The length of the CDR3 is 15 residues. V lost 2 bases and J 1 base, leaving 12 bases between the germline ends. The CDR3 nucleotides read TGTGCCAGCAGTTTATCCCGGACAGATTCCTACGAGCAGTACTTC. Translated: CASSLSRTDSYEQYF.

This clonotype was recorded at least ten times. The chain couples TRBV20-1 to TRBJ1-5; weak D call: TRBD1 (6 bases). The CDR3 is made up of 14 amino acids. Germline V gene lookup returns CDR1 DFQATT and CDR2 SNEGSKA (reference sequence). Trimming pared 3 bases from V and 6 bases from J, leaving 15 bases between. The CDR3 DNA is TGCAGTGCTAGTCCGGGGGGCTGGGGTCAGCCCCAGCATTTT. It translates to CSASPGGWGQPQHF.

The V call is TRBV12-3 or TRBV12-4, the J call TRBJ1-1; unclear D gene. The V end lost 3 bases, the J end lost 2 bases, and 10 bases lay between the germline ends. The CDR3 has 14 residues. The DNA of the CDR3 is TGTGCCAGCAGTTTTTTTGTCAGTAACACTGAAGCTTTCTTT. Translated: CASSFFVSNTEAFF.

This clonotype appeared many times. The V and J genes are TRBV24-1 and TRBJ2-5; 9 bases agree with TRBD1. Germline CDR1 and CDR2: KGHDR and SFDVKD. V dropped 4 bases and J dropped 6; count of bases not matched to a gene: 5. The CDR3 contains 14 residues. The CDR3 loop reads CATSDTGQGQTQYF. For the CDR3, the DNA is TGTGCCACCAGTGACACCGGACAGGGGCAGACCCAGTACTTC.

This clonotype was recorded many times. The chain recombines TRBV19 with TRBJ1-5; no clear D. The CDR3 totals 12 residues. Trimming pared 1 base from V and 3 bases from J, leaving 1 base between. Germline CDR1 and CDR2: LNHDA and SQIVND (reference sequence). CDR3 in DNA: TGTGCCAGTAGTATAGCCAATCAGCCCCAGCATTTT. It encodes CASSIANQPQHF.

This clonotype was recorded at least ten times. The chain carries TRBV29-1 and TRBJ1-2, with TRBD1 identical over 7 bases. Germline CDR1 and CDR2: SQVTM and ANQGSEA. V lost 4 bases to trimming and J lost 5 bases; unmatched junction nucleotides: 7. This CDR3 contains 13 residues. CDR3 protein: CSVVGGRGYGYTF. The CDR3 region has the DNA TGCAGCGTTGTAGGGGGCAGGGGGTATGGCTACACCTTC.